The rows below give T cell receptor beta chains drawn from one sample of a study of blood T cell repertoires in COVID-19. Assay: immunoSEQ multiplex PCR; the TCRdb copy retains only in-frame clones and omits some. The sample lists over 130,000 clones, around four fifths occurring once. Sequences were obtained from peripheral blood. The receptors stem from an elderly woman with acute or convalescent COVID-19. Both conserved end residues are part of each CDR3. D genes are given only for firm matches. Rows give clone size only sometimes, using once, few, many, or a class for an expanded clone.

V,J,size,D,CDR3,DNA
TRBV18,TRBJ2-1,-,-,CASSPPGGGSYNEQFF,TGTGCCAGCTCACCACCGGGCGGAGGCTCCTACAATGAGCAGTTCTTC
TRBV7-9,TRBJ1-6,-,-,CASSLAGVSPLHF,TGTGCCAGCAGCTTGGCAGGGGTTTCACCCCTCCACTTT
TRBV19,TRBJ1-1,-,-,CASSFGLGVNTEAFF,TGTGCCAGTAGTTTTGGACTGGGAGTCAACACTGAAGCTTTCTTT
TRBV6-5,TRBJ1-1,-,TRBD1,CASSRQGEAFF,TGTGCCAGCAGTCGACAGGGGGAAGCTTTCTTT
TRBV7-2,TRBJ2-3,-,TRBD2,CASSLGASGGTDTQYF,TGTGCCAGCAGCTTAGGTGCCAGCGGGGGCACAGATACGCAGTATTTT
TRBV7-2,TRBJ2-1,-,TRBD1,CASSSGTGVYNEQFF,TGTGCCAGCAGTTCCGGGACAGGGGTATACAATGAGCAGTTCTTC
TRBV18,TRBJ1-6,few,TRBD1,CASSPLAPSGGSSYNSPLHF,TGTGCCAGCTCACCCCTGGCTCCGTCAGGGGGGAGCTCCTATAATTCACCCCTCCACTTT
TRBV19,TRBJ2-7,-,-,CASSMALQTGSYEQYF,TGTGCCAGTAGTATGGCCCTCCAAACAGGGTCCTACGAGCAGTACTTC
TRBV7-9,TRBJ2-5,-,-,CASTDRGQETQYF,TGTGCCAGCACAGACCGGGGTCAAGAGACCCAGTACTTC
TRBV2,TRBJ1-6,-,-,CASWYSSNNSPLHF,TGTGCCAGCTGGTACAGTTCCAACAATTCACCCCTCCACTTT
TRBV5-1,TRBJ2-2,few,TRBD2,CASSLGSLAFGGELFF,TGCGCCAGCAGCCTGGGGTCACTAGCGTTCGGCGGGGAGCTGTTTTTT
TRBV6-5,TRBJ1-1,once,-,CASSYVAGNTEAFF,TGTGCCAGCAGTTACGTAGCGGGGAACACTGAAGCTTTCTTT
TRBV19,TRBJ1-2,-,-,CASRPPRDIYGYTF,TGTGCCAGTAGACCACCACGGGACATCTATGGCTACACCTTC
TRBV28,TRBJ1-5,-,-,CASSSTGGFSQPQHF,TGTGCCAGCAGTTCCACGGGGGGTTTTAGTCAGCCCCAGCATTTT
TRBV3-1/TRBV3-2,TRBJ1-3,-,-,CASSQDDRQASGNTIYF,TGTGCCAGCAGCCAAGATGACAGACAGGCCTCTGGAAACACCATATATTTT
TRBV2,TRBJ1-2,-,TRBD1,CASSRPGQGFGYTF,TGTGCCAGCAGTCGACCGGGACAGGGCTTTGGCTACACCTTC
TRBV5-1,TRBJ1-1,few,-,CASSATTQNTEAFF,TGCGCCAGCAGCGCGACTACCCAGAACACTGAAGCTTTCTTT
TRBV7-6,TRBJ1-3,-,TRBD1,CASSRSRGPGNTIYF,TGTGCCAGCAGCAGAAGCAGGGGGCCTGGAAACACCATATATTTT
TRBV7-2,TRBJ2-1,-,-,CASSLVFQREQFF,TGTGCCAGCAGCTTAGTGTTCCAGCGGGAGCAGTTCTTC
TRBV7-6,TRBJ2-3,-,-,CASSLGTFSTDTQYF,TGTGCCAGCAGCTTAGGGACTTTCTCCACAGATACGCAGTATTTT
TRBV4-2,TRBJ1-5,-,-,CASSNLGSDQPQHF,TGTGCCAGCAGCAATTTGGGCTCTGATCAGCCCCAGCATTTT
TRBV28,TRBJ2-7,-,TRBD1,CASSFRSGQGSYEQYF,TGTGCCAGCAGTTTTAGATCCGGACAGGGATCCTACGAGCAGTACTTC
TRBV6-5,TRBJ2-5,-,-,CASTYKERLQETQYF,TGTGCCAGCACCTACAAGGAACGACTCCAAGAGACCCAGTACTTC
TRBV27,TRBJ2-2,-,-,CASTAQQVNTGELFF,TGTGCCAGCACCGCGCAACAGGTTAACACCGGGGAGCTGTTTTTT
TRBV7-8,TRBJ2-3,-,TRBD1,CASSLDRGLFGTDTQYF,TGTGCCAGCAGCTTGGACAGGGGGCTGTTCGGCACAGATACGCAGTATTTT
TRBV7-6,TRBJ2-5,-,TRBD2,CASSSNSGGGAETQYF,TGTGCCAGCAGCTCCAACTCGGGCGGGGGGGCGGAGACCCAGTACTTC
TRBV6-2/TRBV6-3,TRBJ1-5,-,-,CASSRPQVNYSNQPQHF,TGTGCCAGCAGCCGGCCACAGGTGAACTATAGCAATCAGCCCCAGCATTTT
TRBV5-4,TRBJ2-2,-,-,CASSLVGGPGELFF,TGTGCCAGCAGCTTGGTTGGAGGGCCCGGGGAGCTGTTTTTT
TRBV10-3,TRBJ1-1,-,-,CAIAQAGNTEAFF,TGTGCCATCGCGCAGGCGGGGAACACTGAAGCTTTCTTT
TRBV30,TRBJ1-4,-,TRBD1,CAWGATGTPEKLFF,TGTGCCTGGGGGGCGACAGGGACACCTGAAAAACTGTTTTTT
TRBV24-1,TRBJ2-5,-,-,CATSLAGDIQETQYF,TGTGCCACCAGTTTGGCAGGGGATATCCAAGAGACCCAGTACTTC
TRBV7-2,TRBJ1-6,once,-,CASSLDLLAGVNSPLHF,TGTGCCAGCAGCTTAGACCTTCTGGCAGGGGTTAATTCACCCCTCCACTTT
TRBV4-1,TRBJ1-1,-,-,CASSRTLTANTEAFF,TGCGCCAGCAGCCGTACCTTAACAGCGAACACTGAAGCTTTCTTT
TRBV7-9,TRBJ1-2,-,-,CASSPEGGGLNYGYTF,TGTGCCAGCAGCCCCGAAGGTGGGGGGTTGAACTATGGCTACACCTTC
TRBV18,TRBJ2-3,-,TRBD2,CASSPLPVRTRGGTQYF,TGTGCCAGCTCGCCCCTGCCCGTAAGGACTAGGGGCGGTACGCAGTATTTT
TRBV27,TRBJ2-1,-,-,CASSGSGNYNNEQFF,TGTGCCAGCAGTGGTTCAGGGAACTATAACAATGAGCAGTTCTTC
TRBV2,TRBJ1-1,-,-,CASSADMNTEAFF,TGTGCCAGCAGTGCCGACATGAACACTGAAGCTTTCTTT
TRBV5-6,TRBJ1-5,-,-,CASSSSGQTYQPQHF,TGTGCCAGCAGCTCGTCAGGACAGACCTATCAGCCCCAGCATTTT
TRBV6-5,TRBJ1-1,-,TRBD1,CASRREGQGNTEAFF,TGTGCCAGCAGACGAGAAGGACAGGGGAACACTGAAGCTTTCTTT
TRBV9,TRBJ2-5,-,TRBD1,CASSVGAYGTGGLETQYF,TGTGCCAGCAGCGTAGGGGCCTATGGGACAGGGGGATTGGAGACCCAGTACTTC